This T cell receptor (beta chain) was observed in a study of blood T cell repertoires in COVID-19. Those enrolled, adults aged roughly 18 to 100 years, came from 25 or so US areas. Donors in Cohort 3 counted as recovered after two negative PCRs, clearance, or symptom resolution. This CDR3 spans 15 amino acids. Trimming cost V 2 bases and J 0 bases; bases outside gene matches: 2. The germline CDR1 and CDR2 sequences are MDHEN and SYDVKM. Assay: immunoSEQ multiplex PCR; the TCRdb copy retains only in-frame clones and omits some. This table holds 150,000 or so clones, approximately 80% found once. The source material was PBMCs or T cells enriched from blood (not recorded which). The receptor's source is a woman aged 60-75 years who had recovered from COVID-19. This sequence joins TRBV28 and TRBJ1-1, with 8 bases that match TRBD1. The CDR3 protein is CASSLPDRVNTEAFF. The DNA for the CDR3 is TGTGCCAGCAGTTTACCGGACAGGGTGAACACTGAAGCTTTCTTT.